The 16 T cell receptor beta chains reported below all come from one sample, sequenced in a study of T cell clonotyping in hematopoietic cell transplantation. Time point meaning: recipient sample about 28 days before transplant, after cytoreduction. The table came from immunoSEQ multiplex PCR; TCRdb's copy has only in-frame clones and leaves some out. The sample includes some 50,000 clones, about four fifths of them seen just once. The input for sequencing was peripheral blood mononuclear cells, taken before stem cell transplant. All receptors come from a man in his sixties with myelodysplastic syndrome. Some clones in this sample may be carry-over from other donors' samples.

The rearrangement joins TRBV11-2 to TRBJ2-1; D call uncertain. Between the trimmed V and J ends, which lost 7 bases and 1 base, there was a span of 17 bases. This CDR3 comprises 16 residues. CDR1 is SGHAT, CDR2 FQNNGV, per germline. The CDR3 DNA reads as TGTGCCAGCACCGAGATTAGCTTCCTATCCTACAATGAGCAGTTCTTC. It codes for CASTEISFLSYNEQFF.

V and J are TRBV19 and TRBJ1-5, with D possibly TRBD1 on 6 matching bases. The CDR3 is 14 amino acids. The germline V gene has CDR1 LNHDA and CDR2 SQIVND (reference sequence). V lost 4 bases to trimming and J lost 2 bases, with 9 bases between them. CDR3 DNA sequence: TGTGCCAGTAGTAACAGGGTTGGCAATCAGCCCCAGCATTTT. Protein sequence: CASSNRVGNQPQHF.

The V gene is TRBV19, the J gene TRBJ2-7; 7 nucleotides line up with TRBD1. The CDR3 spans 13 residues. V lost 3 bases and J lost 2; bases outside the gene matches: 1. Germline CDR1 reads LNHDA; CDR2 reads SQIVND (reference sequence). The CDR3 loop is CASSIGQAYEQYF. Written as DNA, the CDR3 is TGTGCCAGTAGTATTGGACAGGCCTACGAGCAGTACTTC. Together with reference TRBV19 and TRBJ2-7, the CDR3 gives the full variable domain: DGGITQSPKYLFRKEGQNVTLSCEQNLNHDAMYWYRQDPGQGLRLIYYSQIVNDFQKGDIAEGYSVSREKKESFPLTVTSAQKNPTAFYLCASSIGQAYEQYFGPGTRLTVT.

The chain recombines TRBV4-3 with TRBJ2-6, with D perhaps TRBD1 or TRBD2 (6 bases each). The ends were cut back, 4 bases at V and 4 bases at J, with 14 bases in the middle. The CDR3 runs to 16 residues. Germline V gene sequence: CDR1 LGHNA, CDR2 YSLEER. CDR3 protein: CASSPPGAGGANVLTF. The CDR3 nucleotides read TGCGCCAGCAGCCCCCCGGGGGCGGGAGGGGCCAACGTCCTGACTTTC.

CDR3 in amino acids: CASGFNEQFF. Here the CDR3 DNA reads TGTGCCAGCGGATTCAATGAGCAGTTCTTC. The chain employs TRBV28 and TRBJ2-1, with D hard to call. CDR1 and CDR2 from the germline V gene are MDHEN and SYDVKM. This CDR3 region has 10 residues. The V gene lost 8 bases and the J gene lost 6 bases, with 5 bases spanning the gap.

This chain connects TRBV4-3 to TRBJ1-2; a weak D match, TRBD1 (5 bases). The CDR3 spans 16 residues. In germline, CDR1 is LGHNA, CDR2 YSLEER. The ends were cut back, 0 bases at V and 3 bases at J, with 14 bases in the middle. CDR3 nucleotides: TGCGCCAGCAGCCAAGATCGCGGGGGTGGGTACTATGGCTACACCTTC. This translates into CASSQDRGGGYYGYTF.

This clone was seen a few times. V gene TRBV14 combines with J gene TRBJ1-5; 7 nucleotides align to TRBD1. Germline CDR1 is SGHDN and CDR2 is FVKESK. The CDR3 spans 18 residues. Trimming at V came to 4 bases and at J to 0 bases, leaving 12 bases not matched to a gene. CDR3 loop: CASSLIRDRDYSNQPQHF. In DNA form, the CDR3 reads TGTGCCAGCAGCCTTATTAGGGACAGAGATTATAGCAATCAGCCCCAGCATTTT.

This clone was picked up one time. The rearrangement uses TRBV15 and TRBJ2-1; a possible D gene is TRBD1 (5 bases). Trimming removed 8 bases from V and 2 bases from J, with 13 bases in between. In germline, CDR1 is LNHNV, CDR2 YYDKDF (reference sequence). The CDR3 is made up of 14 amino acids. The CDR3 DNA reads as TGTGCCACCCGTGACAGTCCCCCCTACAATGAGCAGTTCTTC. It is translated as CATRDSPPYNEQFF.

V is TRBV11-2 and J is TRBJ2-5, with 7 bases lining up with TRBD1. Per the germline V gene, CDR1 is SGHAT and CDR2 is FQNNGV. Unmatched junction bases numbered 4, after V lost 4 bases and J lost 5 bases. CDR3 length equals 13 residues. This chain's CDR3 is CASSSDRRETQYF. CDR3 sequence (DNA): TGTGCCAGCAGCTCGGACAGGCGGGAGACCCAGTACTTC. The whole variable domain, filled in from reference TRBV11-2 and TRBJ2-5, reads EAGVAQSPRYKIIEKRQSVAFWCNPISGHATLYWYQQILGQGPKLLIQFQNNGVVDDSQLPKDRFSAERLKGVDSTLKIQPAKLEDSAVYLCASSSDRRETQYFGPGTRLLVL.

V gene TRBV5-1 combines with J gene TRBJ1-4, with 7 positions matching TRBD1. Germline CDR1 and CDR2: SGHRS and YFSETQ. This CDR3 contains 17 residues. After removal of 2 bases from V and 8 bases from J, the junction contained 15 bases not matched to a gene. The CDR3 is CASSFGLGDRAGEKLFF. Written as DNA, the CDR3 is TGCGCCAGCAGCTTCGGGCTGGGTGACAGGGCAGGGGAAAAACTGTTTTTT.

The chain couples TRBV11-2 to TRBJ2-1, with 7 nucleotides matching TRBD1. In germline, CDR1 is SGHAT, CDR2 FQNNGV. The length of the CDR3 is 16 residues. The junction had 10 bases not matched to a gene; V was cut back by 5 bases and J by 3 bases. In DNA, the CDR3 is TGTGCCAGCAGCCGCACACAGGGGACGAACTACAATGAGCAGTTCTTC. Translation gives CASSRTQGTNYNEQFF.

The chain carries TRBV11-2 and TRBJ2-7; the D gene could be TRBD1 or TRBD2 (5 bases each). Germline lookup yields CDR1 SGHAT and CDR2 FQNNGV. This CDR3 has 17 amino acids. Trimming took 1 base from V and 0 from J, leaving 16 bases between them. In DNA form, the CDR3 reads TGTGCCAGCAGCTTAGGCTCCGGGACCCACAGCTCCTACGAGCAGTACTTC. Residues: CASSLGSGTHSSYEQYF.

The chain carries TRBV27 and TRBJ2-7, with D perhaps being TRBD1 or TRBD2 (5 bases each). V lost 3 bases to trimming and J lost 2 bases, with 11 bases between them. CDR3 length equals 14 residues. Germline V gives CDR1 MNHEY, CDR2 SMNVEV (reference sequence). The DNA of the CDR3 is TGTGCCAGCAGTTTCTACCGGGGCCCCTACGAGCAGTACTTC. Translated, it gives CASSFYRGPYEQYF.

The V and J genes are TRBV30 and TRBJ2-2; D unresolved. The CDR3 totals 13 residues. Per the germline V gene, CDR1 is GTSNPN and CDR2 is SVGIG (reference sequence). The V end was cut by 0 bases, the J end by 1 base, with 3 bases between. In DNA, the CDR3 is TGTGCCTGGAGTGTCTGGAACACCGGGGAGCTGTTTTTT. It is translated as CAWSVWNTGELFF.

The genes are TRBV20-1 and TRBJ1-1, with a tentative D call TRBD1 (5 bases). The V end was cut by 6 bases, the J end by 2 bases, with 7 bases between. CDR3 size: 11 residues. The germline gives CDR1 DFQATT, CDR2 SNEGSKA (reference sequence). The CDR3 here is CSAQGNTEAFF. CDR3 nucleotide sequence: TGCAGTGCGCAGGGAAACACTGAAGCTTTCTTT.

In its sample, this clone was seen once. V is TRBV25-1 and J is TRBJ1-5, with D possibly being TRBD1 (6 bases). The ends were cut back, 6 bases at V and 7 bases at J, with 19 bases in the middle. Germline V lookup: CDR1 MGHDK, CDR2 SYGVNS. The CDR3 is 15 residues long. Here the CDR3 reads CASSPYPGEGQPQHF. The CDR3 DNA reads as TGTGCCAGCAGCCCCTACCCAGGGGAAGGACAGCCCCAGCATTTT.